This T cell receptor beta chain was retrieved from a study of T-cell memory formation after mild COVID-19. The overall study: The two donors had largely donor-specific TCR clusters.

TCRdb used MiXCR to reprocess the 5' RACE reads, holding one entry per CDR3 protein. In the table there are 450,000 to 650,000 distinct CDR3 sequences, roughly 22% of which are singletons. Study-level results: Those CD4+ clones that contracted were mainly in CM and EM (CD8+ ones in EMRA). CD4/CD8 balance held among clones contracting day 15 to 85, and later expanders leaned CD4+. The study detected some responding clones in pre-infection memory, suggesting cross-reactive memory joined.

Turning to this clonotype: Its antigen is unknown.

CDR3 length: 16 residues. CDR1 is SGDLS and CDR2 is YYNGEE in the germline V gene. V lost 4 bases, J lost 6 bases, and 17 bases lay in between. This sequence joins TRBV9 and TRBJ1-6; possibly TRBD1 for D (6 bases). Sequenced material: PBMCs or a T cell subset sorted from them (not recorded which). The sequence came from an adult woman who had mild COVID-19 (a few samples of this study predate the infection). Cell type and time point are not known. The CDR3 region is CASSPRVGGFNSPLHF. DNA of the CDR3: TGTGCCAGCAGCCCACGGGTCGGGGGCTTTAATTCACCCCTCCACTTT.